This T cell receptor (beta chain) was recovered during a study of blood T cell repertoires in COVID-19. Looking at the study overall: COVID-19 samples, acute and convalescent, were from the United States, Italy and Spain. PBMCs, B-cell-depleted T cells, or T cells were the source of the cDNA or gDNA that made up the material.

Participants reported their clinical history, and cohort assignment relied on those reports. The data were produced by immunoSEQ multiplex PCR, yet TCRdb's version contains in-frame clones alone and is incomplete. The sample yields under 200,000 clones, roughly four fifths seen once. Germline CDR1 and CDR2: MNHEY and SVGAGI. The CDR3 is 11 amino acids. Trimming took off 3 bases at V and 8 bases at J, with 7 bases between the two ends. In its sample, this clone was seen once. This TCR came from a man between 50 and 59 years old who had recovered from COVID-19. Sequencing was performed on PBMCs or T cells enriched from blood (not recorded which). V gene TRBV6-5 combines with J gene TRBJ1-1, with a weak D call TRBD1 (5 bases). The CDR3 DNA reads TGTGCCAGCAGTTATGGGGCGGAAGCTTTCTTT. Protein sequence: CASSYGAEAFF.